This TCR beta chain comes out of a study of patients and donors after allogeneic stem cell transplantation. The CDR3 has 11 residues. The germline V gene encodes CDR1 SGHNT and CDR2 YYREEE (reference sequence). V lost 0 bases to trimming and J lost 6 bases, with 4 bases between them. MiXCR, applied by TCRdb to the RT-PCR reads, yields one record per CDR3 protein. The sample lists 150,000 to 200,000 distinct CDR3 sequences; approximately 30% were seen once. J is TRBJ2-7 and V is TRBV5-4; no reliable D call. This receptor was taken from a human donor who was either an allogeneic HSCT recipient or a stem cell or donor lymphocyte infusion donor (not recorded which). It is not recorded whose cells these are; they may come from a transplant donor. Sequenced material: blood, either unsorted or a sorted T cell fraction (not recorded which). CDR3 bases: TGTGCCAGCAGCTTGGTAGTCGAGCAGTACTTC. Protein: CASSLVVEQYF.